These 19 T cell receptor beta chains originate from one sample sequenced in a study of blood T cell repertoires in COVID-19. Some clones are missing from TCRdb's copy, which holds only in-frame ones; the method was immunoSEQ multiplex PCR. The repertoire holds about 130,000 clones, with over 85% as singletons. The sequenced material came from peripheral blood. Every receptor here comes from a man aged 55 to 69 with COVID-19, enrolled during active disease.

The chain links TRBV2 to TRBJ1-4, with TRBD1 identical over 7 bases. CDR1 SNHLY and CDR2 FYNNEI come from the germline V gene. J gave up 5 bases and V 4 bases, and 7 bases lay outside the gene matches. CDR3 length: 15 residues. CDR3 amino acids: CASSASTGRNEKLFF. CDR3 nucleotide sequence: TGTGCCAGCAGTGCCTCGACAGGGAGGAATGAAAAACTGTTTTTT.

V and J are TRBV7-6 and TRBJ1-6; D call uncertain. The CDR3 runs 15 residues. The germline CDR1 and CDR2 sequences are SGHVS and FNYEAQ. The V and J ends lost 1 base and 10 bases respectively, with 14 bases between them. DNA of the CDR3: TGTGCCAGCAGCTTAGAGCACGGCGGGTTCTCACCCCTCCACTTT. This gives the protein CASSLEHGGFSPLHF. Full variable domain (missing parts from reference TRBV7-6 and TRBJ1-6): GAGVSQSPRYKVTKRGQDVALRCDPISGHVSLYWYRQALGQGPEFLTYFNYEAQQDKSGLPNDRFSAERPEGSISTLTIQRTEQRDSAMYRCASSLEHGGFSPLHFGNGTRLTVT.

The chain has TRBV3-1 (or the pseudogene TRBV3-2) and TRBJ2-3; unclear D gene. The V end was cut by 1 base, the J end by 4 bases, with 6 bases between. The CDR3 runs 13 residues. The germline gives CDR1 LGHDT, CDR2 YNNKEL (reference sequence). The CDR3 bases are TGTGCCAGCAGCCAAGGGAGAGCAGATACGCAGTATTTT. Amino acid sequence: CASSQGRADTQYF.

The rearrangement links TRBV30 to TRBJ1-1; TRBD1 matches 9 bases. Germline V lookup: CDR1 GTSNPN, CDR2 SVGIG (reference sequence). There are 17 residues in the CDR3. Germline trimming cut 2 bases from V and 7 bases from J; bases unmatched to any gene: 17. The CDR3 loop is CAWSPVRQGGGGGEAFF. The CDR3 DNA sequence: TGTGCCTGGAGTCCTGTGCGACAGGGGGGCGGTGGTGGTGAAGCTTTCTTT.

V usage is TRBV21-1 and J usage is TRBJ2-2; whether TRBD1, the table's D call, matches the DNA was not checked. TRBV21-1 counts as a pseudogene. The CDR3 has 15 amino acids. The CDR3 DNA reads as TGTGCCAGCAGCAAACTACAGACGAACACCGGGGAGCTGTTTTTT. Its translation: CASSKLQTNTGELFF.

The chain has TRBV19 and TRBJ1-6; unclear D gene. Germline values: CDR1 LNHDA, CDR2 SQIVND (reference sequence). The CDR3 contains 11 residues. CDR3 DNA: TGTGCTGCCTTCAGATATTCACCCCTCCACTTT. This encodes CAAFRYSPLHF.

The V call is TRBV15, the J call TRBJ2-7, with D possibly TRBD1 on 7 matching bases. CDR1 LNHNV and CDR2 YYDKDF come from the germline V gene (reference sequence). This CDR3 spans 15 amino acids. With 0 bases removed from V and 7 bases from J, the gap between germline ends came to 16 bases. The CDR3 is CATSRDRQGGREQYF. CDR3 coding DNA: TGTGCCACCAGCAGAGATCGACAGGGTGGGAGGGAGCAGTACTTC. The entire variable domain, with the rest obtained from reference TRBV15 and TRBJ2-7, is as follows: DAMVIQNPRYQVTQFGKPVTLSCSQTLNHNVMYWYQQKSSQAPKLLFHYYDKDFNNEADTPDNFQSRRPNTSFCFLDIRSPGLGDTAMYLCATSRDRQGGREQYFGPGTRLTVT.

V and J are TRBV27 and TRBJ1-1; D gene unclear. The CDR3 loop spans 11 amino acids. V shed 8 bases and J shed 7 bases, with 11 bases lying between them. Germline lookup yields CDR1 MNHEY and CDR2 SMNVEV (reference sequence). The CDR3 loop reads CASGHSSEAFF. As DNA, the CDR3 is TGTGCCAGCGGTCATTCGAGTGAAGCTTTCTTT.

This chain connects TRBV20-1 to TRBJ1-1; D might be TRBD1 (6 bases). There are 10 residues in the CDR3. The V end was cut by 4 bases, the J end by 7 bases, with 7 bases between. Germline lookup yields CDR1 DFQATT and CDR2 SNEGSKA (reference sequence). The CDR3 loop reads CSANRDEAFF. For the CDR3, the DNA is TGCAGTGCTAACAGGGATGAAGCTTTCTTT.

This clone showed up just once. In the same sample, other DNA sequences code for this CDR3. The V gene is TRBV2, the J gene TRBJ1-1; 7 positions match TRBD1. The CDR3 contains 13 residues. Trimming removed 4 bases from V and 2 bases from J; junction bases left unmatched: 1. CDR1 and CDR2 (germline): SNHLY, FYNNEI. The CDR3 is CASSGQGNTEAFF. The CDR3 DNA reads as TGTGCCAGCAGTGGACAGGGAAACACTGAAGCTTTCTTT. Full variable domain (rest looked up from reference TRBV2 and TRBJ1-1): EPEVTQTPSHQVTQMGQEVILRCVPISNHLYFYWYRQILGQKVEFLVSFYNNEISEKSEIFDDQFSVERPDGSNFTLKIRSTKLEDSAMYFCASSGQGNTEAFFGQGTRLTVV.

The chain couples TRBV19 to TRBJ1-2; 7 nucleotides match TRBD1. The ends lost 3 bases at V and 4 bases at J; junction bases unmatched: 2. Germline V lookup: CDR1 LNHDA, CDR2 SQIVND (reference sequence). The CDR3 has 13 residues. The CDR3 DNA reads TGTGCCAGTAGTATCGAGGGGGCCTATGGCTACACCTTC. Translation gives CASSIEGAYGYTF. The entire variable domain, with the rest obtained from reference TRBV19 and TRBJ1-2, is as follows: DGGITQSPKYLFRKEGQNVTLSCEQNLNHDAMYWYRQDPGQGLRLIYYSQIVNDFQKGDIAEGYSVSREKKESFPLTVTSAQKNPTAFYLCASSIEGAYGYTFGSGTRLTVV.

The chain couples TRBV2 to TRBJ1-3; no clear D gene. Trimming stripped 5 bases from V and 0 bases from J, with 8 bases between. Per the germline V gene, CDR1 is SNHLY and CDR2 is FYNNEI. The CDR3 covers 14 residues. The chain's CDR3 is CASSPEHSGNTIYF. CDR3 coding DNA: TGTGCCAGCAGTCCCGAACACTCTGGAAACACCATATATTTT.

The CDR3, as DNA: TGTGCCAGCAGCCGGACTAGCGGGAGACCGTCCTACAATGAGCAGTTCTTC. Encoded protein: CASSRTSGRPSYNEQFF. This chain uses TRBV5-4 with TRBJ2-1, with 13 positions matching TRBD2. This CDR3 is 17 amino acids long. After removal of 4 bases from V and 1 base from J, the junction contained 5 bases not matched to a gene. Per germline, CDR1 SGHNT and CDR2 YYREEE (reference sequence).

This clone has a single count. The chain couples TRBV6-5 to TRBJ2-2, with D perhaps matching TRBD2 (6 bases). Looked up from germline, CDR1 is MNHEY and CDR2 is SVGAGI. This CDR3 is 14 amino acids long. V was pared by 10 bases and J by 0 bases, with 12 bases between. CDR3 amino acids: CATRGNANTGELFF. The DNA for the CDR3 is TGTGCCACCCGGGGGAATGCGAACACCGGGGAGCTGTTTTTT.

The chain is built from TRBV7-9 and TRBJ2-1; 7 bases fit TRBD2. The ends lost 5 bases at V and 10 bases at J; junction bases unmatched: 11. Germline CDR1 SEHNR, CDR2 FQNEAQ (reference sequence). The CDR3 is 14 amino acids. The CDR3 nucleotides read TGTGCCAGCAGCAAGCGGACTAGTGTGGGGGAGCAGTTCTTC. Translating gives CASSKRTSVGEQFF.

The gene calls are TRBV7-9 and TRBJ1-2, with TRBD1 matching over 8 bases. The CDR3 sequence is 12 residues long. Germline CDR1 and CDR2: SEHNR and FQNEAQ (reference sequence). The V and J ends lost 3 bases and 7 bases, in that order; junction bases with no gene match: 1. The CDR3 is CASSLGTGGYTF. The DNA of the CDR3 is TGTGCCAGCAGCTTGGGGACAGGTGGCTACACCTTC.

The genes are TRBV24-1 and TRBJ2-7; a possible D gene is TRBD1 (6 bases). The CDR3 sequence is 13 residues long. V gave up 3 bases and J gave up 7 bases, with 12 bases separating them. CDR1 and CDR2 from the germline V gene are KGHDR and SFDVKD. The DNA for the CDR3 is TGTGCCACCAGTGATACCCAAGGGGGTGAGCAGTACTTC. It encodes CATSDTQGGEQYF.

The gene calls are TRBV19 and TRBJ2-7, with D tentatively TRBD1 (5 bases). V lost 5 bases to trimming and J lost 6 bases, with 23 bases between them. CDR3 size: 16 residues. Germline lookup yields CDR1 LNHDA and CDR2 SQIVND (reference sequence). The CDR3 reads CASSPRTNRGVSEQYF. The DNA of the CDR3 is TGTGCCAGTAGTCCGCGGACAAATCGAGGAGTATCCGAGCAGTACTTC.

The chain is built from TRBV3-1 (or the pseudogene TRBV3-2) and TRBJ2-1; no firm D call. V lost 0 bases, J lost 5 bases, and 8 bases lay in between. Germline V CDR1 and CDR2: LGHDT, YNNKEL (reference sequence). The CDR3 spans 14 residues. The CDR3 region has the DNA TGTGCCAGCAGCCAAGATGCGGCTAACAATGAGCAGTTCTTC. It specifies CASSQDAANNEQFF.